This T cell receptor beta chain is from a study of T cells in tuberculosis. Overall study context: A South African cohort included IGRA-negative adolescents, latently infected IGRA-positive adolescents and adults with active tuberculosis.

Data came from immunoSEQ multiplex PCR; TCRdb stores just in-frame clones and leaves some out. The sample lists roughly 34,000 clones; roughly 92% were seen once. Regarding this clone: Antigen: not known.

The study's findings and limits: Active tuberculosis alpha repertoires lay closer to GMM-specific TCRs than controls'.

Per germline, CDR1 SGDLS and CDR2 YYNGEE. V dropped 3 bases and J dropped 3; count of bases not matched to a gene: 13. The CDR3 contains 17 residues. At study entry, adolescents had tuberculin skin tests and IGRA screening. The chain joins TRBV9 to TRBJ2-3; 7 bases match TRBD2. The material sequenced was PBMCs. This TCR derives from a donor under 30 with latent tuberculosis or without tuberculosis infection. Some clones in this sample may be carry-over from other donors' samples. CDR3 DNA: TGTGCCAGCAGCGGGCTCAGCGTGGGCGGGAGAACAGATACGCAGTATTTT. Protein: CASSGLSVGGRTDTQYF.